What follows describes a single T cell receptor beta chain. Its specific antigen is unknown. One end of the junction varies from germline; a read error may be responsible. This sample is part of a study of tumor and adjacent non-tumor tissue in lung cancer (dated by TCRdb to the late 2010s). Regarding the research as a whole: Patients with adenocarcinoma (12), squamous cell carcinoma (2) and small cell lung cancer (1) were included in the cohort. A few dozen paired specimens, one tumor and one normal lung sample per patient, were profiled by TCRbeta CDR3 sequencing. A total of fewer than 150 million productive TCRbeta reads were generated by sequencing, corresponding to an average of about 4.17 million reads per sample. Using bulk TCRbeta repertoires from 15 lung cancer patients, the study set lung tumor tissue side by side with matched distant non-tumor lung tissue. Ages among the 15 or so patients ranged from roughly 30 to 85 years, there were around ten men and 5 women, and disease was at TNM stage I to III.

Broad study findings and their caveats: The sequencing platform is not named in the methods, and unique molecular identifiers are not mentioned. TCR diversity was significantly higher in younger patients, and higher tumor TCR diversity was associated with shorter overall and disease-free survival. In normal lung, the top 100 clones accounted for a significantly larger cumulative share of the repertoire than in tumor tissue. Only around 15 patients were included in the cohort, and the need for larger samples and more detailed clinical data was noted by the authors. TCR diversity (inverse Simpson) was significantly higher in tumor than in normal lung tissue (approximately 400 vs 170, P = 0.0075, Mann-Whitney U test). Peripheral blood was not sequenced, so blood TCRbeta repertoires were not examined in the lung cancer patients of the study.

Bulk unsorted tissue served as the source for RNA extraction, and RNA quality was assessed using a NanoDrop ND-1000 and an Agilent 2100. Donors were newly diagnosed lung cancer patients admitted for thoracic surgery in China between August and November 2014, without prior chemotherapy. Anyone who had undergone radiotherapy or chemotherapy before, or who had another cancer at the same time, was left out of the study. Pieces of surgical tissue measuring roughly 1-2.3 cm3 were kept in RNAlater solution and stored at -80 degrees C until use. The library came from multiplex PCR. Sequencing was carried out with an Illumina HiSeq 2500. TCRbeta libraries were built by three rounds of nested PCR using primers (Table S4), following protocols modified from ARM-PCR. Before sequencing, PCR products in the 200-500 bp range were cut out of the gel and cleaned up using the QIAquick gel extraction kit. From the authors' description of their analysis: Reads were cleaned with Trimmomatic, merged with FLASH into complete CDR3 sequences, and assigned to V(D)J germline segments with MiTCR. Clonal diversity was computed as the inverse Simpson's index with VDJtools. In-frame sequences without a premature stop codon were defined as productive reads. The public reads were reprocessed in TCRdb via fastp at Q25 and MiXCR, keeping in-frame beta chains. Here each entry gathers all rows of one CDR3 protein and keeps the most common genes and DNA. None of the V and J calls come from the authors' own analysis; TCRdb made them. In all, the sample holds 78,000 or so distinct CDR3 sequences, and around 86% of those were seen once. The top ten constitute 13% of the sample.

From a lookup of the germline V gene (reference sequence), CDR1 and CDR2 are DFQATT and SNEGSKA. The CDR3 holds 15 amino acids from the cysteine to the phenylalanine. Only the CDR3 region is kept as DNA, spanning 45 bases read in frame from base 1. Sequencing input: lung tumor tissue. This receptor was obtained from a woman in her forties or fifties with non-small cell lung cancer. This chain joins TRBV20-1 to TRBJ1-6; the central 7 bases match TRBD1. The CDR3 is CSARDSGQDNSHLHF. The base sequence is TGCAGTGCTAGAGATTCCGGACAGGATAATTCACACCTCCACTTT.